The present entry profiles one T cell receptor beta chain with its context. Per the authors' pipeline: Estimates of nucleated cell counts were drawn from the amplification of reference gene primers. The protocol was immunoSEQ multiplex PCR, while the TCRdb copy is restricted to in-frame clones and leaves out a portion. V and J calls and clone size are given by that table; D and trimming were obtained from the DNA. The sample has over 110,000 clones; about 76% are singletons. This record comes from a study of blood T cell repertoires in COVID-19. Background on the study: The study drew acute and convalescent COVID-19 samples from the United States, Italy and Spain. Sources were T cells, B-cell-depleted T cells, or PBMCs; the material itself was cDNA or gDNA.

The CDR3 extends over 16 amino acids. V gave up 7 bases and J gave up 0 bases, with 19 bases separating them. The gene calls are TRBV23-1 and TRBJ2-7; D not certain. TRBV23-1 belongs to the ORF category, with a function that is uncertain. This clonotype was sampled from a human donor in a cohort sampled during active COVID-19. Material for sequencing was peripheral blood. The CDR3 bases are TGCGCCAGCACCCCCCCTTGGCAGGTCGTCTCCTACGAGCAGTACTTC. The encoded protein is CASTPPWQVVSYEQYF.